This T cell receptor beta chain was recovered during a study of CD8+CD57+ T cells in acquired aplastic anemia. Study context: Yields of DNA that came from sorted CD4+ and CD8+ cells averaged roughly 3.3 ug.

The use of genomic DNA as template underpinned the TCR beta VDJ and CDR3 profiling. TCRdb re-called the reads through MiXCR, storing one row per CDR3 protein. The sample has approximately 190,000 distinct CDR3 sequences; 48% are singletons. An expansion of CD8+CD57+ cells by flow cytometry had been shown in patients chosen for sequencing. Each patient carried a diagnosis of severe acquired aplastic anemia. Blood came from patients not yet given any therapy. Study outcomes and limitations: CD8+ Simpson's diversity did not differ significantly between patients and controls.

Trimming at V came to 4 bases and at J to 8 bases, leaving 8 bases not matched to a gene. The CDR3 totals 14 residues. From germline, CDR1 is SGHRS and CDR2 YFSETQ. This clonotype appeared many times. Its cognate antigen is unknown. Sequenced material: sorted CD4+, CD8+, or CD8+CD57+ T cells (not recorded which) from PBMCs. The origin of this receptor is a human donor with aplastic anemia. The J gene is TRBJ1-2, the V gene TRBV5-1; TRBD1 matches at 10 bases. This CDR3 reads CASSRDRGLIGYTF. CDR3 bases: TGCGCCAGCAGCCGGGACAGGGGACTTATCGGCTACACCTTC.